This TCR beta chain came from a study of control samples from healthy donors and cancer patients. The assay was immunoSEQ multiplex PCR, and TCRdb's table has in-frame clones only and misses some. The sample lists roughly 160,000 clones, nearly 96% occurring once. What was sequenced was blood. The sequence was obtained from a woman aged 30 to 39 in good health.

CDR3 in amino acids: CASTDQGSYEQYF. The CDR3 bases are TGTGCCAGCACGGATCAGGGATCCTACGAGCAGTACTTC. J is TRBJ2-7 and V is TRBV27; D may be TRBD1 (5 bases). Germline-derived CDR1 and CDR2 are MNHEY and SMNVEV (reference sequence). There are 13 residues in the CDR3. V shed 7 bases and J shed 1 base, with 11 bases lying between them.